This TCR beta chain was recorded in a study of blood T cell repertoires in COVID-19. Seattle patients were enrolled during active infection and followed longitudinally. CDR1 and CDR2 (germline): SGHRS, YFSETQ. The ends were cut back, 2 bases at V and 1 base at J, with 9 bases in the middle. The CDR3 loop spans 14 amino acids. Assay: immunoSEQ multiplex PCR; the TCRdb copy retains only in-frame clones and omits some. The table lists approximately 170,000 clones, over 75% of them singletons, with 6.9% in the top ten. The chain uses TRBV5-1 and TRBJ1-1; D perhaps matches TRBD1 (5 bases). Sequenced input: peripheral blood. This sequence was found in a man older than 75 with COVID-19, enrolled during active disease. The CDR3 nucleotides are TGCGCCAGCAGCTTATACGGGGGGAACACTGAAGCTTTCTTT. It translates to CASSLYGGNTEAFF.